Shown below are 4 T cell receptor beta chains from a single sample sequenced in a study of shared clonotypes between healthy human individuals (dated by TCRdb to the early 2020s). Library method: the immunoSEQ multiplex PCR assay. Drawn from immuneACCESS, this table holds only the in-frame rearrangements with V and J called that TCRdb kept. Clones are partly lost; checked studies trace under half to an unresolved V gene and leave the rest unexplained. Counted in this sample were around 500,000 clones; more than 65% of them appeared once. The ten largest clones add up to approximately 12% of the sample. The sample comprised PBMCs. Receptors originate from a woman in her forties in good health. Some clones in this sample may be carry-over from other donors' samples.

The chain links TRBV4-2 to TRBJ1-1; unclear D gene. The CDR3 totals 16 residues. Germline V lookup: CDR1 LGHNA, CDR2 YNFKEQ. With 4 bases removed from V and 8 bases from J, the gap between germline ends came to 23 bases. For the CDR3, the DNA is TGTGCCAGCAGCCTGGCGGACTCTCCCGACCGAAACGAAGCTTTCTTT. Translating it yields CASSLADSPDRNEAFF.

About this clone itself: Possible read error: a much larger clone is one base away. The same CDR3 also results from other DNA sequences found in this sample. V and J are TRBV18 and TRBJ2-7; D may match TRBD1 or TRBD2 (5 bases each). Germline V gene data show CDR1 as KGHSH and CDR2 as LQKENI. The V gene lost 3 bases and the J gene lost 10 bases, with 22 bases spanning the gap. The CDR3 loop spans 15 amino acids. Here the CDR3 reads CASSPPGRQMGEQYF. The CDR3 nucleotides read TGTGCCAGCTCACCCCCGGGACGGCAGATGGGCGAACAGTACTTC.

The chain recombines TRBV6-5 with TRBJ2-7; 7 bases align to TRBD2. Germline V gives CDR1 MNHEY, CDR2 SVGAGI. The CDR3 sequence is 13 residues long. J was trimmed by 3 bases and V by 6 bases; bases with no gene match: 5. The chain's CDR3 is CASSPGLNYEQYF. CDR3 coding DNA: TGTGCCAGCAGCCCGGGACTAAACTACGAGCAGTACTTC.

The CDR3 sequence: CASSLSQRGTEAFF. The CDR3, as DNA: TGTGCCAGCAGTTTGAGCCAAAGAGGGACTGAAGCTTTCTTT. The chain recombines TRBV28 with TRBJ1-1; D is ambiguous. Germline V gene data show CDR1 as MDHEN and CDR2 as SYDVKM. The V end lost 3 bases, the J end lost 5 bases, and 13 bases lay between the germline ends. The CDR3 runs 14 residues.